This T cell receptor beta chain derives from a study of PD-L1 blockade in urothelial cancer. Spike-ins of synthetic TCR analog templates went into each PCR. Repertoires were generated with immunoSEQ multiplex PCR, while TCRdb's copy carries only in-frame clones and drops some. In the table there are tens of thousands of clones, roughly 87% of which are singletons. This clone is termed medium-sized. The V gene end was trimmed by 7 bases and the J gene end by 4 bases; junction bases not matched to a gene: 32. The CDR3 runs to 22 residues. CDR1 and CDR2 (germline): LNHDA, SQIVND (reference sequence). The rearrangement uses TRBV19 and TRBJ1-1, with TRBD1 identical over 8 bases. Sequencing was performed on PBMCs, taken around atezolizumab (anti-PD-L1) treatment. The sequence derives from a man aged 65-85 years with urothelial cancer. This CDR3 reads CASTTGLIRQGTPRRSGTEAFF. Here the CDR3 DNA reads TGTGCCAGTACCACAGGGTTAATCCGACAGGGGACACCAAGACGATCAGGCACTGAAGCTTTCTTT. Variable domain in full (rest from reference TRBV19 and TRBJ1-1): DGGITQSPKYLFRKEGQNVTLSCEQNLNHDAMYWYRQDPGQGLRLIYYSQIVNDFQKGDIAEGYSVSREKKESFPLTVTSAQKNPTAFYLCASTTGLIRQGTPRRSGTEAFFGQGTRLTVV.